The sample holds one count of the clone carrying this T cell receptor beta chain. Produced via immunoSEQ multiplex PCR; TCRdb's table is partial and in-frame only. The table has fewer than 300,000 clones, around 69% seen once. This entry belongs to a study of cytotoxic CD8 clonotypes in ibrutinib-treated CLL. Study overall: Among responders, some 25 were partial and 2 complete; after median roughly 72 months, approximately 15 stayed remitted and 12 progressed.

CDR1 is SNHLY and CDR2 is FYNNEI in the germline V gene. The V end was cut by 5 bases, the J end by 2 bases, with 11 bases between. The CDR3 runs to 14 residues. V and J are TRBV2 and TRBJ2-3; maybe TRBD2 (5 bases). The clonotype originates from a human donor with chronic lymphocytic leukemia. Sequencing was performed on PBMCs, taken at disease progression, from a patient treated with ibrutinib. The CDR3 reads CASSPTRPTDTQYF. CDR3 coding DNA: TGTGCCAGCAGTCCCACTAGACCCACAGATACGCAGTATTTT.